The 31 T cell receptor beta chains in this list originate from one sample, sequenced in a study of cytomegalovirus exposure and HLA in healthy donors listed by TCRdb under 2017. Libraries were made using the immunoSEQ multiplex PCR assay. A mixture of 60 forward primers for TCR Vbeta segments and 13 reverse primers for TCR Jbeta segments was used in the multiplex PCR. TCRdb limited this immuneACCESS table to in-frame rearrangements with V and J called. A share of clones is missing; checked studies link under half to unresolved V genes, and the rest is unexplained. This sample lists roughly 150,000 clones; approximately 73% were detected once. Roughly a tenth of the sample is held by the ten biggest clonotypes. The sequenced sample was PBMCs. These receptors all stem from a man aged 25-45 years in good health and CMV-seropositive.

This rearrangement joins TRBV28 to TRBJ2-2; D is uncertain. The CDR3 sequence is 12 residues long. The germline CDR1 and CDR2 sequences are MDHEN and SYDVKM. Trimming left V 3 bases short and J 7 bases short, with 6 bases between. The CDR3 protein is CASSLNGGELFF. The CDR3 nucleotides read TGTGCCAGCAGTTTGAACGGCGGGGAGCTGTTTTTT.

This clone has only one observation. This chain uses TRBV7-9 with TRBJ2-1; 12 bases line up with TRBD2. Germline V lookup: CDR1 SEHNR, CDR2 FQNEAQ (reference sequence). CDR3 length: 16 residues. J was trimmed by 9 bases and V by 4 bases; bases with no gene match: 10. CDR3 nucleotide sequence: TGTGCCAGCAGCTCCCGGCGACTAGCGGGAGCGGGTGAGCAGTTCTTC. This encodes CASSSRRLAGAGEQFF.

The chain employs TRBV5-6 and TRBJ1-2; maybe TRBD1 (5 bases). Germline lookup yields CDR1 SGHDT and CDR2 YYEEEE. V gave up 0 bases and J gave up 2 bases, with 11 bases separating them. There are 15 residues in the CDR3. The CDR3 is CASSLAGVANYGYTF. The CDR3 DNA follows: TGTGCCAGCAGCTTGGCGGGGGTCGCGAACTATGGCTACACCTTC.

This clone has only a few counts. CDR3 DNA: TGTGCCAGCAGTCCCGGCTCCTGGGAGGGGCACATTCAGTACTTC. Translation: CASSPGSWEGHIQYF. This chain links TRBV28 with TRBJ2-4; 7 bases fit TRBD2. There are 15 residues in the CDR3. The V gene's germline CDR1 is MDHEN and CDR2 SYDVKM. Unmatched junction bases numbered 12, after V lost 5 bases and J lost 8 bases. The whole variable domain, filled in from reference TRBV28 and TRBJ2-4, reads DVKVTQSSRYLVKRTGEKVFLECVQDMDHENMFWYRQDPGLGLRLIYFSYDVKMKEKGDIPEGYSVSREKKERFSLILESASTNQTSMYLCASSPGSWEGHIQYFGAGTRLSVL.

The rearrangement links TRBV2 to TRBJ1-5; D is undetermined. This CDR3 has 11 amino acids. Trimming took off 8 bases at V and 6 bases at J, with 8 bases between the two ends. The V gene's germline CDR1 is SNHLY and CDR2 FYNNEI. As DNA, the CDR3 is TGTGCCAGCGGACTGAGTCAGCCCCAGCATTTT. It encodes CASGLSQPQHF.

The V call is TRBV27, the J call TRBJ2-7; 9 bases map to TRBD1. V trimming: 8 bases; J trimming: 3 bases; junction bases outside the gene matches: 8. Per the germline V gene, CDR1 is MNHEY and CDR2 is SMNVEV (reference sequence). This CDR3 region has 14 residues. CDR3 nucleotides: TGTGCCAGCTCAAGCCGGGACAGGGTCTACGAGCAGTACTTC. It translates to CASSSRDRVYEQYF.

This chain joins TRBV2 and TRBJ1-3, with unresolved D. V lost 11 bases and J 2 bases, leaving 19 bases between the germline ends. The germline V gene encodes CDR1 SNHLY and CDR2 FYNNEI. This CDR3 contains 15 residues. The CDR3 bases are TGTGCCGGTAAAAAATCAGAAACCCCTGGAAACACCATATATTTT. This gives the protein CAGKKSETPGNTIYF.

This chain joins TRBV10-3 and TRBJ1-5, with TRBD1 as a possible D gene (6 bases). Germline values: CDR1 ENHRY, CDR2 SYGVKD. V was shortened by 5 bases and J by 2 bases, with 10 bases between the two germline ends. The CDR3 contains 14 residues. CDR3 in amino acids: CAISSQGGNQPQHF. The CDR3, as DNA: TGTGCCATCAGTTCACAGGGAGGCAATCAGCCCCAGCATTTT.

This sequence joins TRBV12-5 and TRBJ2-3, with 9 bases fitting TRBD2. Per the germline V gene, CDR1 is LGHNT and CDR2 is FRNRAP. CDR3 length: 16 residues. Trimming took 5 bases from V and 4 from J; bases not matched to a gene: 10. CDR3 protein: CASGRMTSGLADTQYF. The CDR3 DNA reads as TGTGCTAGTGGTCGGATGACTAGCGGCCTCGCAGATACGCAGTATTTT. Drawing the rest from reference TRBV12-5 and TRBJ2-3, the complete variable domain is DARVTQTPRHKVTEMGQEVTMRCQPILGHNTVFWYRQTMMQGLELLAYFRNRAPLDDSGMPKDRFSAEMPDATLATLKIQPSEPRDSAVYFCASGRMTSGLADTQYFGPGTRLTVL.

CDR3 amino acids: CASSPGQYEQFF. The CDR3 DNA reads TGTGCCAGCAGCCCGGGACAGTATGAGCAGTTCTTC. This chain connects TRBV5-4 to TRBJ2-1; 7 nucleotides align to TRBD1. The length of the CDR3 is 12 residues. With V trimmed by 4 bases and J by 8 bases, 3 bases remained unmatched. CDR1 SGHNT and CDR2 YYREEE come from the germline V gene (reference sequence). The full variable domain, rest sourced from reference TRBV5-4 and TRBJ2-1, is ETGVTQSPTHLIKTRGQQVTLRCSSQSGHNTVSWYQQALGQGPQFIFQYYREEENGRGNFPPRFSGLQFPNYSSELNVNALELDDSALYLCASSPGQYEQFFGPGTRLTVL.

The CDR3 loop is CASSLGAGMNTEAFF. The CDR3 nucleotides read TGCGCCAGCAGCTTGGGGGCAGGGATGAACACTGAAGCTTTCTTT. The chain uses TRBV5-1 and TRBJ1-1, with D perhaps TRBD1 (5 bases). This CDR3 is 15 amino acids long. Trimming cost V 0 bases and J 0 bases, with 9 bases left between them. Germline values: CDR1 SGHRS, CDR2 YFSETQ.

With regard to this clone: The junction departs from germline at one end; a sequencing error may be responsible. This specimen includes other DNA sequences encoding the same CDR3. The chain employs TRBV6-1 and TRBJ1-1; the match to TRBD1 covers 8 bases. The CDR3 is 15 amino acids. Germline CDR1 is MNHNS and CDR2 is SASEGT. CDR3 sequence (DNA): TGTGCCAGCAGTGATGGAGAGGACAGGGCCACTGAGGCTTTCTTT. This gives the protein CASSDGEDRATEAFF.

This clone was detected once. This chain links TRBV6-6 with TRBJ2-2; D gene uncertain. The V end lost 2 bases, the J end lost 4 bases, and 2 bases lay between the germline ends. CDR1 is MNHNY and CDR2 is SVGAGI in the germline V gene (reference sequence). The CDR3 covers 12 residues. The CDR3 sequence: CASSYLTGELFF. CDR3 coding DNA: TGTGCCAGCAGTTACCTCACCGGGGAGCTGTTTTTT.

This clone was observed a handful of times. This chain connects TRBV28 to TRBJ1-1, with D uncertain. CDR1 is MDHEN and CDR2 is SYDVKM in the germline V gene. V was clipped by 10 bases and J by 0 bases, with 18 bases between them. The CDR3 extends over 15 amino acids. CDR3 region: CATTDIGSLNTEAFF. The CDR3 DNA sequence: TGTGCCACCACAGACATTGGTTCCTTGAACACTGAAGCTTTCTTT.

The genes are TRBV7-6 and TRBJ2-7, with unresolved D. The CDR3 spans 15 residues. The germline gives CDR1 SGHVS, CDR2 FNYEAQ. V dropped 5 bases and J dropped 6 bases, with 20 bases sitting between them. The CDR3 is CASSLRAEALLEQYF. The CDR3 region has the DNA TGTGCCAGCAGCCTACGCGCGGAAGCCCTTCTCGAGCAGTACTTC.

This sequence joins TRBV2 and TRBJ2-3; no definite D call. Germline V CDR1 and CDR2: SNHLY, FYNNEI. The V end lost 5 bases, the J end lost 2 bases, and 8 bases lay between the germline ends. The CDR3 is 13 residues long. Here the CDR3 reads CASSTEITDTQYF. The CDR3 DNA follows: TGTGCCAGCAGTACAGAAATCACAGATACGCAGTATTTT.

The chain uses TRBV28 and TRBJ2-3; perhaps TRBD1 as D (5 bases). The germline V gene has CDR1 MDHEN and CDR2 SYDVKM. The CDR3 consists of 16 residues. V shed 2 bases and J shed 0 bases, with 12 bases lying between them. CDR3 coding DNA: TGTGCCAGCAGTTTAGATTCAGGGTCTAGCACAGATACGCAGTATTTT. This codes for CASSLDSGSSTDTQYF.

The J gene is TRBJ2-1, the V gene TRBV7-8, with 9 positions matching TRBD1. The CDR3 loop spans 15 amino acids. Trimming removed 2 bases from V and 9 bases from J; junction bases left unmatched: 8. Per the germline V gene, CDR1 is SGHVS and CDR2 is FQNEAQ. CDR3 sequence reads: CASSLTTTGGGEQFF. Written as DNA, the CDR3 is TGTGCCAGCAGCTTAACCACGACAGGGGGGGGTGAGCAGTTCTTC.

This clone is a singleton in its sample. The chain combines TRBV11-3 with TRBJ1-1; D perhaps matches TRBD1 (5 bases). Trimming removed 5 bases from V and 4 bases from J, with 14 bases in between. Per germline, CDR1 SGHNT and CDR2 YENEEA. The CDR3 spans 14 residues. This CDR3 reads CASSPRGGPTEAFF. CDR3 nucleotides: TGTGCCAGCAGCCCCCGGGGGGGACCCACTGAAGCTTTCTTT.

The chain combines TRBV19 with TRBJ1-1; tentative D call: TRBD1 (5 bases). Per the germline V gene, CDR1 is LNHDA and CDR2 is SQIVND (reference sequence). This CDR3 region has 13 residues. Between the trimmed V and J ends, which lost 4 bases and 8 bases, there was a span of 14 bases. The CDR3 here is CASSNLSGGEAFF. The CDR3 DNA follows: TGTGCCAGTAGTAATTTGTCGGGGGGGGAAGCTTTCTTT.

The J gene is TRBJ2-1, the V gene TRBV6-5, with D unresolved. The CDR3 runs 14 residues. Germline CDR1 and CDR2: MNHEY and SVGAGI. V dropped 6 bases and J dropped 6 bases, with 15 bases sitting between them. CDR3 region: CASRFTKFGNEQFF. For the CDR3, the DNA is TGTGCCAGCAGATTCACTAAGTTCGGCAATGAGCAGTTCTTC.

The rearrangement links TRBV30 to TRBJ2-5; 8 bases are a match to TRBD2. CDR3 length equals 13 residues. Germline V CDR1 and CDR2: GTSNPN, SVGIG (reference sequence). Trimming took 8 bases from V and 4 from J; bases not matched to a gene: 9. CDR3 loop: CAIDREGRETQYF. CDR3 bases: TGTGCCATAGATCGGGAGGGCCGAGAGACCCAGTACTTC.

The J gene is TRBJ1-1, the V gene TRBV5-1, with 9 bases matching TRBD1. The ends lost 4 bases at V and 1 base at J; junction bases unmatched: 2. The CDR3 runs to 14 residues. Germline CDR1 reads SGHRS; CDR2 reads YFSETQ. CDR3: CASSQDRGNTEAFF. In nucleotides, the CDR3 is TGCGCCAGCAGCCAGGACAGGGGGAACACTGAAGCTTTCTTT.

The rearrangement uses TRBV6-1 and TRBJ1-5; possibly TRBD1 for D (6 bases). This CDR3 is 14 amino acids long. The germline V and J ends were trimmed by 5 bases and 7 bases, with 15 bases remaining between them. Germline-derived CDR1 and CDR2 are MNHNS and SASEGT. The CDR3 protein is CASSLRQGPQPQHF. The CDR3 DNA reads TGTGCCAGCAGTCTTAGGCAGGGGCCCCAGCCCCAGCATTTT.

The chain uses TRBV6-1 and TRBJ2-3; 7 bases fit TRBD2. J was trimmed by 2 bases and V by 6 bases; bases with no gene match: 8. This CDR3 spans 15 amino acids. Germline CDR1 and CDR2: MNHNS and SASEGT. As DNA, the CDR3 is TGTGCCAGCAGAGCAGACTGGGACTACACAGATACGCAGTATTTT. Amino acid sequence: CASRADWDYTDTQYF.

V gene TRBV21-1 combines with J gene TRBJ2-3; the tabulated D call, TRBD2, remains unverified against the DNA. TRBV21-1 corresponds to a pseudogene. This CDR3 comprises 24 residues. DNA for the CDR3: TGTGCCAGCAGCTCCCTACCCCAGACTAGCGGGAGGGCCGTTGTGGGCGAACACACAGATACGCAGTATTTT. Amino acids: CASSSLPQTSGRAVVGEHTDTQYF.

The chain links TRBV11-3 to TRBJ2-1; D uncertain. Germline V lookup: CDR1 SGHNT, CDR2 YENEEA. This CDR3 contains 13 residues. Trimming left V 0 bases short and J 8 bases short, with 8 bases between. The CDR3 loop is CASSLEASDEQFF. The CDR3 bases are TGTGCCAGCAGCTTAGAAGCGAGCGATGAGCAGTTCTTC.

This sequence joins TRBV30 and TRBJ1-1; TRBD1 matches at 8 bases. The CDR3 length is 15 residues. V was pared by 4 bases and J by 0 bases, with 7 bases of the junction left unmatched. Germline assignment: CDR1 GTSNPN and CDR2 SVGIG (reference sequence). The CDR3 coding sequence is TGTGCCTGGAATAAGGGGACAGGCCTGAACACTGAAGCTTTCTTT. This codes for CAWNKGTGLNTEAFF.

The chain combines TRBV5-4 with TRBJ1-2; no clear D gene. V lost 5 bases and J 2 bases, leaving 16 bases between the germline ends. This CDR3 contains 15 residues. CDR1 and CDR2 from the germline V gene are SGHNT and YYREEE (reference sequence). CDR3 sequence: CASSSVGRLNYGYTF. CDR3 in DNA: TGTGCCAGCAGTTCGGTGGGGAGACTCAACTATGGCTACACCTTC.

V and J are TRBV21-1 and TRBJ1-2; the D call TRBD1 from the table was never checked on the DNA. TRBV21-1 is marked as a pseudogene. The CDR3 consists of 15 residues. As DNA, the CDR3 is TGTGCCAGCAGCGCCCCGTCCAGGGCAGGATATGGCTACACCTTC. This translates into CASSAPSRAGYGYTF.

The V call is TRBV9, the J call TRBJ2-2; 7 bases agree with TRBD2. The CDR3 has 15 residues. In germline, CDR1 is SGDLS, CDR2 YYNGEE. V trimming: 0 bases; J trimming: 5 bases; junction bases outside the gene matches: 4. In DNA form, the CDR3 reads TGTGCCAGCAGCGTAGGTAGTAGCGGGACCGGGGAGCTGTTTTTT. The encoded protein is CASSVGSSGTGELFF.